One and the same sample provided the 3 T cell receptor beta chains below, sequenced in a study of shared clonotypes between healthy human individuals. Only CD45RO-negative cells positively selected for CCR7 counted as naive CD8 cells, so terminally differentiated effector memory CD45RA+ cells were excluded. Profiled with immunoSEQ multiplex PCR; TCRdb holds only in-frame clones, not every one. Among roughly 2.1 million clones listed, about 93% were seen once. Sequencing was performed on naive CD8+ T cells from PBMCs. Receptors were obtained from a man between 18 and 35 years old in good health. Some clones in this sample may be carry-over from other donors' samples.

V and J are TRBV2 and TRBJ1-1; D gene ambiguous. The CDR3 consists of 14 residues. The germline V gene encodes CDR1 SNHLY and CDR2 FYNNEI. Trimming took off 3 bases at V and 11 bases at J, with 19 bases between the two ends. CDR3 sequence (DNA): TGTGCCAGCAGTGACCTAAGCAGAGACCGAGGGGCTTTCTTT. It is translated as CASSDLSRDRGAFF.

The CDR3, as DNA: TGTGCCAGCAGCTTAGGCACACCCCTCACCGGGGAGCTGTTTTTT. It yields the protein CASSLGTPLTGELFF. V usage is TRBV7-9 and J usage is TRBJ2-2, with no clear D. This CDR3 contains 15 residues. The V and J ends lost 1 base and 4 bases respectively, with 10 bases between them. Per germline, CDR1 SEHNR and CDR2 FQNEAQ (reference sequence).

The chain joins TRBV27 to TRBJ1-2; no clear D gene. CDR3 length: 14 amino acids. Trimming stripped 3 bases from V and 4 bases from J, with 12 bases between. Per the germline V gene, CDR1 is MNHEY and CDR2 is SMNVEV (reference sequence). In DNA form, the CDR3 reads TGTGCCAGCAGTTTCCGAGGGTTCGGCTATGGCTACACCTTC. This translates into CASSFRGFGYGYTF.